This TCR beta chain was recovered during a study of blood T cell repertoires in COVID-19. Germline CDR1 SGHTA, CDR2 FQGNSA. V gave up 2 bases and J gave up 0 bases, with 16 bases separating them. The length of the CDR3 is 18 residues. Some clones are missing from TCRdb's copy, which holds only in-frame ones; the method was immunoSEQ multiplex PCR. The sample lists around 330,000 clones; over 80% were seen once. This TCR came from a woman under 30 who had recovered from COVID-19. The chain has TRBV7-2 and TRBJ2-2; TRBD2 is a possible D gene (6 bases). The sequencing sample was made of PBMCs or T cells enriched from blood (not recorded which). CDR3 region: CASSLFSRDLANTGELFF. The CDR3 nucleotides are TGTGCCAGCAGCTTATTTAGCCGGGACTTAGCGAACACCGGGGAGCTGTTTTTT.